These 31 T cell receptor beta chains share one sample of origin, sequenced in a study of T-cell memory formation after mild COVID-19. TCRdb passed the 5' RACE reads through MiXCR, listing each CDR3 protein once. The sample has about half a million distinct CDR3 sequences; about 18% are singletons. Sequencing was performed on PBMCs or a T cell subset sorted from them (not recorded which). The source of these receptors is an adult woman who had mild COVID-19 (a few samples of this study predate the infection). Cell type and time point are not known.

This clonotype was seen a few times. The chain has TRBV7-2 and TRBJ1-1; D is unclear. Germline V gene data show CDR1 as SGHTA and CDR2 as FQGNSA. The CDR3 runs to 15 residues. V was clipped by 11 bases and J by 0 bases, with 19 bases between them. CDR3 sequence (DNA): TGTGCCGGACGGGTAAAGTCGATAATGAACACTGAAGCTTTCTTT. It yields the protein CAGRVKSIMNTEAFF.

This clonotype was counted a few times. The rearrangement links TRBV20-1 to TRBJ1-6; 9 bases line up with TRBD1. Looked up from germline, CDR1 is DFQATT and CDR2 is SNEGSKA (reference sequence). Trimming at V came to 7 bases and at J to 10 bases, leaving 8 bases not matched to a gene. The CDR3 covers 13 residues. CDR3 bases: TGCAGTGTACCGGGACAGGGCATCTCACCCCTCCACTTT. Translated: CSVPGQGISPLHF.

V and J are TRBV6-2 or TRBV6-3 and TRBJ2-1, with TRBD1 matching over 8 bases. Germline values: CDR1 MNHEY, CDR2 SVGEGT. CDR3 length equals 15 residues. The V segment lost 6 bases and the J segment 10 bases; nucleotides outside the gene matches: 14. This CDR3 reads CASRSTGTGFYEQFF. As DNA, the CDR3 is TGTGCCAGCAGATCAACCGGGACAGGCTTCTACGAGCAGTTCTTC.

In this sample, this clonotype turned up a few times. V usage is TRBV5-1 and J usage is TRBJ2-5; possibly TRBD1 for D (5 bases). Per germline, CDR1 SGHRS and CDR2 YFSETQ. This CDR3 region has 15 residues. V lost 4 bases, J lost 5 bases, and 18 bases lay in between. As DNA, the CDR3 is TGCGCCAGCAGCGGGTACTCTGCCCCAGGGGAGACCCAGTACTTC. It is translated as CASSGYSAPGETQYF. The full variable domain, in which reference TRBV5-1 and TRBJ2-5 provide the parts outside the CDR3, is KAGVTQTPRYLIKTRGQQVTLSCSPISGHRSVSWYQQTPGQGLQFLFEYFSETQRNKGNFPGRFSGRQFSNSRSEMNVSTLELGDSALYLCASSGYSAPGETQYFGPGTRLLVL.

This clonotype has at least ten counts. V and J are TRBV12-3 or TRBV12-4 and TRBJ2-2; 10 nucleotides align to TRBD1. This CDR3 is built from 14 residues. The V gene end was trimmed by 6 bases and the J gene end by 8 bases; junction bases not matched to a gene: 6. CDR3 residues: CASSRRDRGGELFF. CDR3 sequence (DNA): TGTGCCAGCAGCCGCCGGGACAGGGGTGGGGAGCTGTTTTTT.

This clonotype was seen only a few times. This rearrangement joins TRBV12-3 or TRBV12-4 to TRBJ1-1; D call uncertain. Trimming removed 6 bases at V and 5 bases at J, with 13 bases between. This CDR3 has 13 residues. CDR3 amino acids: CASSRDLGTEAFF. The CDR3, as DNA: TGTGCCAGCAGCCGAGACCTTGGGACTGAAGCTTTCTTT.

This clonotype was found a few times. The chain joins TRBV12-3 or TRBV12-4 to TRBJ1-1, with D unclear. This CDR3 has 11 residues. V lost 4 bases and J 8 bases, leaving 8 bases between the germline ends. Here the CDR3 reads CASSSSPEAFF. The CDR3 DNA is TGTGCCAGCAGTTCTTCCCCCGAAGCTTTCTTT.

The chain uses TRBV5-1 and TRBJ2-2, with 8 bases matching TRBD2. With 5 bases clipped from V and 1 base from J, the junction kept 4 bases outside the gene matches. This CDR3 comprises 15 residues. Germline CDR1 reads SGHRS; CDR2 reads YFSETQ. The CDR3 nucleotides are TGCGCCAGCAGTTTTAGCGGGGTGAACACCGGGGAGCTGTTTTTT. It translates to CASSFSGVNTGELFF.

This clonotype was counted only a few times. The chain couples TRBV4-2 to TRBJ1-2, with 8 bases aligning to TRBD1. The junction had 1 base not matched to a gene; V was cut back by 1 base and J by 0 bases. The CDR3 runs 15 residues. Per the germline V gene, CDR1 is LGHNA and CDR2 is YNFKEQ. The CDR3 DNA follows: TGTGCCAGCAGCCAAGGACAGGGGCCTAACTATGGCTACACCTTC. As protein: CASSQGQGPNYGYTF.

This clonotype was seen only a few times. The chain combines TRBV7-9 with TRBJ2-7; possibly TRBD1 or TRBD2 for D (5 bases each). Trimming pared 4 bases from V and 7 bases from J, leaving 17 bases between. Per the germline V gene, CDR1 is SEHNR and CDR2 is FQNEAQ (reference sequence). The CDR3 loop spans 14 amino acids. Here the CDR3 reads CASSSRGRGGEQYF. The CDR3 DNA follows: TGTGCCAGCAGCTCCCGGGGCCGGGGTGGGGAGCAGTACTTC. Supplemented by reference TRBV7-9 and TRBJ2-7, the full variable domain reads DTGVSQNPRHKITKRGQNVTFRCDPISEHNRLYWYRQTLGQGPEFLTYFQNEAQLEKSRLLSDRFSAERPKGSFSTLEIQRTEQGDSAMYLCASSSRGRGGEQYFGPGTRLTVT.

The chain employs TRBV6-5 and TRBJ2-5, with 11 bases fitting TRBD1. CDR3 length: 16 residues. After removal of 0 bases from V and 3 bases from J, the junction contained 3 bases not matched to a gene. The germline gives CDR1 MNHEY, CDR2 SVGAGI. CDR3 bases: TGTGCCAGCAGTTACTCGGGACAGGGGGAGGAAGAGACCCAGTACTTC. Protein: CASSYSGQGEEETQYF.

The CDR3 DNA reads TGTGCCAGCAGCGTCACAGGGGCCGAAGATACGCAGTATTTT. Amino acid sequence: CASSVTGAEDTQYF. This rearrangement joins TRBV7-2 to TRBJ2-3; 7 nucleotides match TRBD1. Germline values: CDR1 SGHTA, CDR2 FQGNSA. This CDR3 contains 14 residues. V lost 5 bases, J lost 5 bases, and 7 bases stayed unmatched.

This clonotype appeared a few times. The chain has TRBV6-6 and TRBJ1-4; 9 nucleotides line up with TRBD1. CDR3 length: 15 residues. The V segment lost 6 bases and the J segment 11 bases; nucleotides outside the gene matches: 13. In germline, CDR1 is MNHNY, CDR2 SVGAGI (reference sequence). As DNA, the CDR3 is TGTGCCAGCAGCCCACCGGGACAGGGCGGTGTGAAACTGTTTTTT. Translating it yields CASSPPGQGGVKLFF.

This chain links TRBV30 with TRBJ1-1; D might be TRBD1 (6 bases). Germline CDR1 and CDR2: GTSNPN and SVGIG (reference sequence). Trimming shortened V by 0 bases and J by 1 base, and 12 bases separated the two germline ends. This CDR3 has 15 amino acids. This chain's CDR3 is CAWSVERGANTEAFF. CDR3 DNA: TGTGCCTGGAGTGTAGAACGGGGGGCGAACACTGAAGCTTTCTTT.

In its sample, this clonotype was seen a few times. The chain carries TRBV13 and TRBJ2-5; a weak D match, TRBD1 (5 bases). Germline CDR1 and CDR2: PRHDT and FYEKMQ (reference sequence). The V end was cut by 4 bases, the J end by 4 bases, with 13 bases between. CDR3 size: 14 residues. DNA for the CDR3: TGTGCCAGCAGCTCGGACAAAAGGGGAGAGACCCAGTACTTC. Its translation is CASSSDKRGETQYF.

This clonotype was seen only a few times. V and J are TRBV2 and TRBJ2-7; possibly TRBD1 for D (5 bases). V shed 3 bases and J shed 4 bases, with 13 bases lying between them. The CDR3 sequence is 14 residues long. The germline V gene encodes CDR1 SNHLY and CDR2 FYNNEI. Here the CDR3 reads CASSEQGEGYEQYF. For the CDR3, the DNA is TGTGCCAGCAGTGAGCAGGGCGAAGGGTACGAGCAGTACTTC. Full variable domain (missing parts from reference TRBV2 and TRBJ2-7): EPEVTQTPSHQVTQMGQEVILRCVPISNHLYFYWYRQILGQKVEFLVSFYNNEISEKSEIFDDQFSVERPDGSNFTLKIRSTKLEDSAMYFCASSEQGEGYEQYFGPGTRLTVT.

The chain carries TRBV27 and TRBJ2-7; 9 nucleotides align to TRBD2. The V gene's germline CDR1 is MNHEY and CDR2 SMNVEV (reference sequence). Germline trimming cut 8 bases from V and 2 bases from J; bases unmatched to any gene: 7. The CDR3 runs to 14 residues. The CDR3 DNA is TGTGCCAGCGGGTATAGCGGGAGTACCTACGAGCAGTACTTC. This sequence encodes CASGYSGSTYEQYF.

This CDR3 is CASSLSLGGAGEQFF. In DNA form, the CDR3 reads TGTGCCAGCAGCCTTTCGTTAGGGGGGGCAGGCGAGCAGTTCTTC. The V gene is TRBV7-8, the J gene TRBJ2-1; tentatively, D is TRBD2 (7 bases). CDR1 and CDR2 (germline): SGHVS, FQNEAQ. The CDR3 spans 15 residues. Trimming stripped 5 bases from V and 10 bases from J, with 21 bases between.

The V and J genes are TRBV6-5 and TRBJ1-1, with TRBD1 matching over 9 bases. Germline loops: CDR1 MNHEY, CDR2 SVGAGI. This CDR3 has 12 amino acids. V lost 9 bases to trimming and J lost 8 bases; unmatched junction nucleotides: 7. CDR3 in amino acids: CARRFGQGEAFF. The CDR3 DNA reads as TGTGCCAGAAGATTCGGACAGGGGGAAGCTTTCTTT.

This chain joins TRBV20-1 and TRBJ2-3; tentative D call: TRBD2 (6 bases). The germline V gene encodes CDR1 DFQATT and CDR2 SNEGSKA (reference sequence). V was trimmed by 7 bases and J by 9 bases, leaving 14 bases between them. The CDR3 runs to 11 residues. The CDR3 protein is CSVSHRETQYF. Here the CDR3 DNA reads TGCAGTGTATCCCACCGGGAGACGCAGTATTTT.

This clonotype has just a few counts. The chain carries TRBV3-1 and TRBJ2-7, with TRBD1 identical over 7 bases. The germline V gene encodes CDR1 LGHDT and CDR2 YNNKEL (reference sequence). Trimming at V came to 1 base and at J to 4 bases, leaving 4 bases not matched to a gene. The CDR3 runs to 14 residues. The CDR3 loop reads CASSQGTGYYEQYF. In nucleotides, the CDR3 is TGTGCCAGCAGCCAAGGGACAGGCTATTACGAGCAGTACTTC.

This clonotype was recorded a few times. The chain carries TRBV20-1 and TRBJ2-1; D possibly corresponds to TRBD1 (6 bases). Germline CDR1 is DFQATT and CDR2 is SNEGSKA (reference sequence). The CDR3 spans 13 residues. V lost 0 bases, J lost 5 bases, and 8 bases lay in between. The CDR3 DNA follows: TGCAGTGCTAGAGACAGGGGAGACAATGAGCAGTTCTTC. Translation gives CSARDRGDNEQFF.

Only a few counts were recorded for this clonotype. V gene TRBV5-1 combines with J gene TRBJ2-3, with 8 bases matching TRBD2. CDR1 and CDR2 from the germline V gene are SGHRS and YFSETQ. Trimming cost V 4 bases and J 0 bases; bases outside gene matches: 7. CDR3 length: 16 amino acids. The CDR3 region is CASSQLAATSTDTQYF. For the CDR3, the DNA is TGCGCCAGCAGCCAACTAGCGGCCACTAGCACAGATACGCAGTATTTT.

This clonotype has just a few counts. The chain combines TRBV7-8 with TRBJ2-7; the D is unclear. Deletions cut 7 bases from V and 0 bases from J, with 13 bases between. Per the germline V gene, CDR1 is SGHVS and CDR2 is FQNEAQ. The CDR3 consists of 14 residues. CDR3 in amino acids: CASTLTVPSYEQYF. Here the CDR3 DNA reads TGTGCCAGCACTCTAACCGTCCCCTCCTACGAGCAGTACTTC.

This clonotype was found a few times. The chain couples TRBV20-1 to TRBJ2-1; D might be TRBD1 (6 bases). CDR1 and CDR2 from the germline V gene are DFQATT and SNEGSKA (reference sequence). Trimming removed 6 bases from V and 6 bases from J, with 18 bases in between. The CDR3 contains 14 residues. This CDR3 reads CSATTGPSGNEQFF. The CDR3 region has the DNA TGCAGTGCCACCACAGGGCCGTCGGGCAATGAGCAGTTCTTC.

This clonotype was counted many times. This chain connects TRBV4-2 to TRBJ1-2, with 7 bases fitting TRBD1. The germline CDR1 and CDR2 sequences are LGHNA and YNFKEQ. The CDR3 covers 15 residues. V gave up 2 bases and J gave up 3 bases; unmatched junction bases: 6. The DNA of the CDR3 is TGTGCCAGCAGCCAACTTGGACAGGAGGACTATGGCTACACCTTC. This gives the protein CASSQLGQEDYGYTF.

CDR3 nucleotide sequence: TGTGCCAGCAGCCTGACTAGCGGTGCAGATACGCAGTATTTT. Its translation is CASSLTSGADTQYF. J is TRBJ2-3 and V is TRBV3-1; TRBD2 agrees at 9 bases. This CDR3 has 14 amino acids. V was clipped by 4 bases and J by 4 bases; unmatched bases: 3. Looked up from germline, CDR1 is LGHDT and CDR2 is YNNKEL (reference sequence).

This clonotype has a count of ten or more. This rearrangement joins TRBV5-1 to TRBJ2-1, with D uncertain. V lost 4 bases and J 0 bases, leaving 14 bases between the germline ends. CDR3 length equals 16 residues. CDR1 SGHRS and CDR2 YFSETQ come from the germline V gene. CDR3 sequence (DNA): TGCGCCAGCAGCGCAGAAACGGGTATCTCCTACAATGAGCAGTTCTTC. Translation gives CASSAETGISYNEQFF. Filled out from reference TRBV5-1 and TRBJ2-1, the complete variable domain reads KAGVTQTPRYLIKTRGQQVTLSCSPISGHRSVSWYQQTPGQGLQFLFEYFSETQRNKGNFPGRFSGRQFSNSRSEMNVSTLELGDSALYLCASSAETGISYNEQFFGPGTRLTVL.

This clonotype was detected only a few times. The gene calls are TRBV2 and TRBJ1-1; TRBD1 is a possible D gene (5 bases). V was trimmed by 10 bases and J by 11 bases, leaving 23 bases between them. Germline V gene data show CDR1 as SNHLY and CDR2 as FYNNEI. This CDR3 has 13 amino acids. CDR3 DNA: TGTGCCACCATAGCTCAGGGTAGAACCCGGGCTTTCTTT. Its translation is CATIAQGRTRAFF.

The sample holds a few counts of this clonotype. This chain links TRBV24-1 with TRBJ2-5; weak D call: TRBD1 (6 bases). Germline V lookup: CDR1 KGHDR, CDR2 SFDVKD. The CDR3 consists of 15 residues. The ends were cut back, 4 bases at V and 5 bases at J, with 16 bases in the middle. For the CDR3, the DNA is TGTGCCACCAGTGAAACCGGGACGAGGGGGGAGACCCAGTACTTC. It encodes CATSETGTRGETQYF.

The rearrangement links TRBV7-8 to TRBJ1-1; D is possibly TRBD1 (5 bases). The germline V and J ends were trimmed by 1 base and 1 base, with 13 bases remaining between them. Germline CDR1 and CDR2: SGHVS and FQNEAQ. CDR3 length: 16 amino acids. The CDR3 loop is CASSLDPGRTNTEAFF. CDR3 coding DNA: TGTGCCAGCAGCTTAGATCCGGGGCGGACGAACACTGAAGCTTTCTTT.